This T cell receptor (beta chain) is drawn from a study of T cell responses to AZD1222 COVID-19 vaccine. Researchers grouped second doses given at about 4 or about 12 weeks into one pool. Data came from immunoSEQ multiplex PCR; TCRdb stores just in-frame clones and leaves some out. Among some 120,000 clones listed, roughly nine tenths were seen once. The CDR3 covers 13 residues. Germline values: CDR1 SGHVS, CDR2 FNYEAQ. Deletions cut 5 bases from V and 4 bases from J, with 11 bases between. The sequencing used peripheral blood, collected 28 days after the second AZD1222 dose. This TCR derives from an adult who received the AZD1222 COVID-19 vaccine. The chain has TRBV7-6 and TRBJ1-1, with D possibly being TRBD1 (6 bases). CDR3 in DNA: TGTGCCAGCAGCAAGGGACATATCACTGAAGCTTTCTTT. It specifies CASSKGHITEAFF.